A selection of T cell receptor beta chains follows, all from one sample in a study of T cell responses to AZD1222 COVID-19 vaccine. TCRdb's copy holds only in-frame clones and misses some; the assay was immunoSEQ multiplex PCR. Counted here are about 110,000 clones, just under 95% occurring once; the ten biggest clones make up over 6%. This specimen consisted of peripheral blood, obtained on day 0 of AZD1222 vaccination. Source of these receptors: an adult in good health. The CDR3 runs from the conserved cysteine through the conserved F or W. D genes are given only for firm matches.

D gene	V gene	J gene	CDR3 DNA	CDR3 protein
-	TRBV14	TRBJ1-1	TGTGCCAGCAGGGGACGGAACACTGAAGCTTTCTTT	CASRGRNTEAFF
TRBD1	TRBV14	TRBJ2-1	TGTGCCAGCAGCCCCGGACAGGGATTATACAATGAGCAGTTCTTC	CASSPGQGLYNEQFF
-	TRBV6-5	TRBJ2-7	TGTGCCAGCAGTTATGGGACCGGGACACCCTCCTACGAGCAGTACTTC	CASSYGTGTPSYEQYF
-	TRBV10-2	TRBJ1-1	TGCGCCAGCAGTGACCACGGGAGGCCCTCGGGAACTGAAGCTTTCTTT	CASSDHGRPSGTEAFF
TRBD1	TRBV11-3	TRBJ1-5	TGTGCCAGCAGCTTAGAAGACAGGGTCAATCAGCCCCAGCATTTT	CASSLEDRVNQPQHF
TRBD1	TRBV2	TRBJ2-2	TGTGCCAGCAGTCGGGACAGAACAACCGGGGAGCTGTTTTTT	CASSRDRTTGELFF
-	TRBV21-1	TRBJ2-5	TGTGCCAGCAGCGCGGGGACCCCAATCCAAGAGACCCAGTACTTC	CASSAGTPIQETQYF
-	TRBV28	TRBJ1-3	TGTGCCAGCAGTCCTTGGGGGAGCTCTGGAAACACCATATATTTT	CASSPWGSSGNTIYF
TRBD1	TRBV4-1	TRBJ2-2	TGCGCTCCCAACCCGGGACAGGGTTATTGCACCGGGGAGCTGTTTTTT	CAPNPGQGYCTGELFF
-	TRBV6-6	TRBJ1-3	TGTGCCAGCAGTTGGGACGTCGGAGGAAACACCATATATTTT	CASSWDVGGNTIYF
-	TRBV6-5	TRBJ2-1	TGTGCCAGCAAACAGGGACTTTACAATGAGCAGTTCTTC	CASKQGLYNEQFF
-	TRBV27	TRBJ1-5	TGTGCCAGCAGCCCTACAATGGGGGGCTATGGTCAGCCCCAGCATTTT	CASSPTMGGYGQPQHF
TRBD2	TRBV3-1/TRBV3-2	TRBJ2-1	TGTGCCAGCAGCCAAGTTGCGGGGGGGAGATACAATGAGCAGTTCTTC	CASSQVAGGRYNEQFF
-	TRBV3-1/TRBV3-2	TRBJ1-2	TGTGCCAGCAGCCAAGATCCCTCAGCCTTCTATGGCTACACCTTC	CASSQDPSAFYGYTF
TRBD1	TRBV14	TRBJ1-4	TGTGCCAGCAGCCATTTTCCAGGGGGGAATGAAAAACTGTTTTTT	CASSHFPGGNEKLFF
-	TRBV7-8	TRBJ1-1	TGTGCCAGCAGCTTAGGGTTCATGAATGGGGCTTTCTTT	CASSLGFMNGAFF
TRBD1	TRBV5-1	TRBJ1-6	TGCGCCAGCAGCGTGGACAGGGTGGGGTCACCCCTCCACTTT	CASSVDRVGSPLHF
-	TRBV7-9	TRBJ2-2	TGTGCCAGCAGCTTGGTCGCGGGTGGCCTGAACACCGGGGAGCTGTTTTTT	CASSLVAGGLNTGELFF
TRBD1	TRBV30	TRBJ1-2	TGTGCCTGGAGTGTATTAACAGGGGCCAACTATGGCTACACCTTC	CAWSVLTGANYGYTF